This TCR beta chain stems from a study of T cells in Graves' hyperthyroidism and ophthalmopathy. This clonotype was seen many times. Using RNA transcripts as the source, TCR beta CDR3 regions were amplified. The primer set for the first-round RT-PCR of the TCR CDR3 was HTBI. TCRdb reanalysed the multiplex PCR reads using MiXCR and keeps one entry per CDR3 protein. This sample has some 500,000 distinct CDR3 sequences, with roughly 25% found just once. Sequencing was performed on blood. This receptor was obtained from a woman aged 25 to 39 with Graves' ophthalmopathy.

CDR3 loop: CASSQGQGAGGYTF. The CDR3 DNA is TGTGCCAGCAGCCAGGGACAGGGCGCTGGTGGCTACACCTTC. The chain is built from TRBV3-1 and TRBJ1-2; 9 nucleotides line up with TRBD1. Germline V gene data show CDR1 as LGHDT and CDR2 as YNNKEL (reference sequence). This CDR3 contains 14 residues. After removal of 3 bases from V and 7 bases from J, the junction contained 6 bases not matched to a gene.